This record looks at one TCR beta chain sequence and its context. This table comes from immunoSEQ multiplex PCR, and its TCRdb copy is limited to in-frame clones, with some not included. The sample holds 350,000 to 500,000 clones; 89% are singletons and the top ten take roughly 2.5%. The sample belongs to a study of Ad26.COV2.S vaccination and SARS-CoV-2 variants. Treatment meaning: around 19 received Ad26.COV2.S at low or high dose, single or two shots; roughly five received placebo; per-sample allocation not given. Repertoires come from day 63 after the first vaccine or placebo injection. CDR3 length: 13 amino acids. Trimming stripped 4 bases from V and 1 base from J, with 8 bases between. In germline, CDR1 is SGHNT, CDR2 YYREEE (reference sequence).

Sequenced material: peripheral blood, taken in a trial of Ad26.COV2.S vaccine versus placebo. The chain recombines TRBV5-4 with TRBJ2-5, with a weak D call TRBD1 (6 bases). This receptor was identified in a person aged 18 to 59 who received the Ad26.COV2.S COVID-19 vaccine or a placebo. The CDR3 DNA sequence: TGTGCCAGCAGCCTGGGGGCCCAAGAGACCCAGTACTTC. This gives the protein CASSLGAQETQYF.